This T cell receptor beta chain was documented in a study of OX40 agonist ivuxolimab in advanced cancers. Repertoires were generated with immunoSEQ multiplex PCR, while TCRdb's copy carries only in-frame clones and drops some. The sample yields tens of thousands of clones, around 90% seen once. Details on this clone: As yet, its antigen is unknown.

Study results and limitations: The antigen specificity of the peripheral T cells (those that were expanded) was not determined. Clonal expansion from baseline to week 6 occurred in both CD4+ and CD8+ T cells.

CDR1 and CDR2 (germline): MNHNY, SVGAGI (reference sequence). There are 13 residues in the CDR3. Trimming took off 0 bases at V and 4 bases at J, with 6 bases between the two ends. The V gene is TRBV6-6, the J gene TRBJ1-2; D call uncertain. The source was CD4+ or CD8+ T cells sorted from blood, collected in a trial of the OX40 agonist ivuxolimab. The receptor was isolated from an adult with an advanced solid tumor such as melanoma, head and neck, liver or kidney cancer. The CDR3 DNA is TGTGCCAGCAGTTACTCTGGATTCTATGGCTACACCTTC. Amino acid sequence: CASSYSGFYGYTF.